This T cell receptor beta chain was captured in a study of blood T cells in healthy people across ages. Deletions cut 4 bases from V and 5 bases from J, with 11 bases between. This CDR3 is built from 13 residues. Looked up from germline, CDR1 is MGHRA and CDR2 is YSYEKL. Study observations and caveats: Diversity estimated from one million T cells was considered an underestimate.

Ranging in age from about 6 to 95, the donors were healthy Caucasian individuals from Russia. Next came a second PCR, run for roughly 6 to 11 cycles, which used a sample-barcoded 5' primer along with a J-beta primer mix. From the 5' RACE reads, TCRdb called clonotypes with MiXCR, one entry per CDR3 protein. This sample has some 1.4 million distinct CDR3 sequences; 40% to 50% occur once, and the top ten carry 6.5% to 10%. With respect to this clonotype: What it binds is not known.

The chain carries TRBV4-1 and TRBJ2-5; D ambiguous. This sequence originates from a woman aged 18-35 years in good health. Sequencing input: blood. DNA of the CDR3: TGCGCCAGCAGCCTCTCTTCCATGGAGACCCAGTACTTC. It translates to CASSLSSMETQYF.